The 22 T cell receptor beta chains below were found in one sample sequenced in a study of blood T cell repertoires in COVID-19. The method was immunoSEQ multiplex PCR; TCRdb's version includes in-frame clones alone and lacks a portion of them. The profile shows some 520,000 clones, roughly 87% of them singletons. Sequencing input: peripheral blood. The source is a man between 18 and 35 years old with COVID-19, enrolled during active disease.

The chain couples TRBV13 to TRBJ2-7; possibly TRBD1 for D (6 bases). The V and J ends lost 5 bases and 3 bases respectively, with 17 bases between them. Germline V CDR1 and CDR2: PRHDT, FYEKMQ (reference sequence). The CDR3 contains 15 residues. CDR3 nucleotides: TGTGCCAGCAGCGAGAATGAGGGGGTTGGCTACGAGCAGTACTTC. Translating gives CASSENEGVGYEQYF.

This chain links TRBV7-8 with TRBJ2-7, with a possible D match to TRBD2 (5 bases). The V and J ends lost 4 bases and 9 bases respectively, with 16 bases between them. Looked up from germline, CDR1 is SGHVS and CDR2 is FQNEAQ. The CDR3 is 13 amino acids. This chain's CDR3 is CASSSGDVVAQYF. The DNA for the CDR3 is TGTGCCAGCAGCTCCGGGGATGTGGTCGCGCAGTACTTC.

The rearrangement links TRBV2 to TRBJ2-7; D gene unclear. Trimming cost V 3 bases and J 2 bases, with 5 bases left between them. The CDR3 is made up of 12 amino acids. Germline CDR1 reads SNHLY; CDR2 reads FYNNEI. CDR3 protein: CASSDLAYEQYF. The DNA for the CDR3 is TGTGCCAGCAGTGACTTAGCCTACGAGCAGTACTTC.

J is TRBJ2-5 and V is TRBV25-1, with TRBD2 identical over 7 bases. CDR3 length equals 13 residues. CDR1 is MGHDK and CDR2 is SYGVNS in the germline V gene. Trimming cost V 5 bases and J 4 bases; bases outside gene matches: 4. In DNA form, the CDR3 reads TGTGCCAGCAGTCTCGGCGGGGGAGAGACCCAGTACTTC. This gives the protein CASSLGGGETQYF.

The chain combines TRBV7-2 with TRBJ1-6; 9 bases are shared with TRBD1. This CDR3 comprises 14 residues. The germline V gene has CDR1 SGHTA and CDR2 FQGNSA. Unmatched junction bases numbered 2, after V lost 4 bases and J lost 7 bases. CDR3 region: CASSWGQGNSPLHF. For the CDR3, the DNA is TGTGCCAGCAGCTGGGGACAGGGCAATTCACCCCTCCACTTT.

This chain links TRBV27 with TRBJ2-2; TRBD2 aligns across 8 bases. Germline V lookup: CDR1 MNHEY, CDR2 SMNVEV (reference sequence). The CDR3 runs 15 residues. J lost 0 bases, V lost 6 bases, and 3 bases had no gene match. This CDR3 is CASSFSGANTGELFF. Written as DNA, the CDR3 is TGTGCCAGCAGCTTTAGCGGGGCGAACACCGGGGAGCTGTTTTTT.

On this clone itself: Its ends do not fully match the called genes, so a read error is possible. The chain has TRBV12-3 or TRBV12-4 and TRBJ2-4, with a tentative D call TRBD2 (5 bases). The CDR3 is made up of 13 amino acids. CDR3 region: CATSRFGSGIQYF. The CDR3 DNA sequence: TGTGCCACCAGTAGGTTTGGGAGTGGCATTCAGTACTTC.

CDR3: CASSTRGGHNEQFF. DNA of the CDR3: TGTGCCAGTAGTACTCGCGGGGGTCACAATGAGCAGTTCTTC. This rearrangement joins TRBV19 to TRBJ2-1; TRBD2 matches at 7 bases. The germline CDR1 and CDR2 sequences are LNHDA and SQIVND (reference sequence). This CDR3 comprises 14 residues. Trimming removed 4 bases from V and 5 bases from J; junction bases left unmatched: 5.

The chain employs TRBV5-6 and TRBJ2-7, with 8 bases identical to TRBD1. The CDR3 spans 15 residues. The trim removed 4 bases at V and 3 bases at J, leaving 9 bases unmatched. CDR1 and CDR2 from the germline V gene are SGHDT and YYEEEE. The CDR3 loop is CASSGDRTSVYEQYF. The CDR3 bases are TGTGCCAGCAGCGGGGACAGGACTTCCGTCTACGAGCAGTACTTC.

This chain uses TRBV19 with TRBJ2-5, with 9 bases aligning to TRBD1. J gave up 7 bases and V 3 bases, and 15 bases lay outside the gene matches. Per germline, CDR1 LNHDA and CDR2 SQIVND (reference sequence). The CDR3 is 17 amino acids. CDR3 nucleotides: TGTGCCAGTAGTATGAGAGGACAGGGGTCCTCCGGGTGGACCCAGTACTTC. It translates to CASSMRGQGSSGWTQYF.

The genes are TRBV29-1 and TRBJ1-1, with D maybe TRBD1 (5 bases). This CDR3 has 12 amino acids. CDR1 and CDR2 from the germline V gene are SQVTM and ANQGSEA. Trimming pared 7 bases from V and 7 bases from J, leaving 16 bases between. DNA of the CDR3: TGCAGCGCTCAACAGGTGACAATTGAAGCTTTCTTT. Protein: CSAQQVTIEAFF.

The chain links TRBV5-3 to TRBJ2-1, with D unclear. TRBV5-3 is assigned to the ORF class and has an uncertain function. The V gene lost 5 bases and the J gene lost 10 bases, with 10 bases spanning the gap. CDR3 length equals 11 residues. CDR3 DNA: TGTGCCAGAAGTCCTTTCCGGGAGCAGTTCTTC. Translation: CARSPFREQFF.

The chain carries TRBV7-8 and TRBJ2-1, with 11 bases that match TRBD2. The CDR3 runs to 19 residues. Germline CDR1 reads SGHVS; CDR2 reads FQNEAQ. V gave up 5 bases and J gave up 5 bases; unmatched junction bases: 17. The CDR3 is CASSLARLAGYLPNNEQFF. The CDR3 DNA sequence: TGTGCCAGCAGCCTGGCGAGACTAGCGGGATATCTTCCCAACAATGAGCAGTTCTTC.

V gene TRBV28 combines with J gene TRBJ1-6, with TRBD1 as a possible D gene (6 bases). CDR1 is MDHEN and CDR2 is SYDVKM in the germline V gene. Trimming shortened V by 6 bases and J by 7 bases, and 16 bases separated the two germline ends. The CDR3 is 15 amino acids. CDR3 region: CASSPGVTGNSPLHF. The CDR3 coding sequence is TGTGCCAGCAGCCCAGGGGTGACAGGAAATTCACCCCTCCACTTT.

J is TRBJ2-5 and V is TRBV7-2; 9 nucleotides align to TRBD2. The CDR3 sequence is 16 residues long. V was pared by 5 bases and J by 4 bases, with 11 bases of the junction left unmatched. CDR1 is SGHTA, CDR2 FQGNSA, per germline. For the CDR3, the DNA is TGTGCCAGCAGCACAAATAGCGGGGGCATGGTAGAGACCCAGTACTTC. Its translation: CASSTNSGGMVETQYF.

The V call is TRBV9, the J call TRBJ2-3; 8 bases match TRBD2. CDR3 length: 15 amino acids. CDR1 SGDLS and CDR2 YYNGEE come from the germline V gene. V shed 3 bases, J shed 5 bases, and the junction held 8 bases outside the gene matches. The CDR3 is CASSAGRGAGDTQYF. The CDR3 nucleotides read TGTGCCAGCAGCGCAGGGCGGGGGGCAGGAGATACGCAGTATTTT.

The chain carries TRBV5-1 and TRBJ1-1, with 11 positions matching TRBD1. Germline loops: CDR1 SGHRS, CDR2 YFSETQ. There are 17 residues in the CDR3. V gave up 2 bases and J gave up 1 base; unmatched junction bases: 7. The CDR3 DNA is TGCGCCAGCAGCTTATCGGACAGGGGGCTTTGGAACACTGAAGCTTTCTTT. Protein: CASSLSDRGLWNTEAFF.

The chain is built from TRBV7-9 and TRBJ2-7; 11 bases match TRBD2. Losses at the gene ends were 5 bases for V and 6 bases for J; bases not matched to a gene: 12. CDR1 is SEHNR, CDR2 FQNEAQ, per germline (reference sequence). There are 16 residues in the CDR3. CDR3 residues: CASSRKGTSGRGEQYF. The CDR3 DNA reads TGTGCCAGCAGCCGCAAAGGAACTAGCGGGAGAGGCGAGCAGTACTTC.

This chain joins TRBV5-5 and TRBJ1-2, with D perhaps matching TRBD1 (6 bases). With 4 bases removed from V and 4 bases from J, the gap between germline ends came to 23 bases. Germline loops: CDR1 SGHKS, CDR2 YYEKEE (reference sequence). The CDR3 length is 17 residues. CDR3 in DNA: TGTGCCAGCAGCCGTACCCCCTTAGGGGGAGCGAGCTATGGCTACACCTTC. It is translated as CASSRTPLGGASYGYTF.

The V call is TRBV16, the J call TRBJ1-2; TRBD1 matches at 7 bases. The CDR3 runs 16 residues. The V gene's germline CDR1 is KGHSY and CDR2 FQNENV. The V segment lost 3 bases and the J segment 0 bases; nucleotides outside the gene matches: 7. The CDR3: CASSHAGGGPNYGYTF. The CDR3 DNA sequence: TGTGCCAGCAGCCACGCAGGGGGAGGTCCTAACTATGGCTACACCTTC.

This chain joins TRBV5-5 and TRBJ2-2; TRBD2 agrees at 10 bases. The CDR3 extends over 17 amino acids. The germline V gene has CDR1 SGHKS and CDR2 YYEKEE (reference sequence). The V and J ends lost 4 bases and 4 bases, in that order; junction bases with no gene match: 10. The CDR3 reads CASSQRPSGRGTGELFF. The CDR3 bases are TGTGCCAGCAGCCAGAGGCCCAGCGGGAGGGGCACCGGGGAGCTGTTTTTT. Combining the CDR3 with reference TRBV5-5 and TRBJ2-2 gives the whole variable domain DAGVTQSPTHLIKTRGQQVTLRCSPISGHKSVSWYQQVLGQGPQFIFQYYEKEERGRGNFPDRFSARQFPNYSSELNVNALLLGDSALYLCASSQRPSGRGTGELFFGEGSRLTVL.

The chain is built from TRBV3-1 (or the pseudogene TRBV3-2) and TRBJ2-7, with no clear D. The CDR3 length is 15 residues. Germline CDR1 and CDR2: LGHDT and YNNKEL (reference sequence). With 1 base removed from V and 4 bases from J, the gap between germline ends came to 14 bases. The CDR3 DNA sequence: TGTGCCAGCAGCCAAGTTGGTCACCCTCTATACGAGCAGTACTTC. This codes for CASSQVGHPLYEQYF.